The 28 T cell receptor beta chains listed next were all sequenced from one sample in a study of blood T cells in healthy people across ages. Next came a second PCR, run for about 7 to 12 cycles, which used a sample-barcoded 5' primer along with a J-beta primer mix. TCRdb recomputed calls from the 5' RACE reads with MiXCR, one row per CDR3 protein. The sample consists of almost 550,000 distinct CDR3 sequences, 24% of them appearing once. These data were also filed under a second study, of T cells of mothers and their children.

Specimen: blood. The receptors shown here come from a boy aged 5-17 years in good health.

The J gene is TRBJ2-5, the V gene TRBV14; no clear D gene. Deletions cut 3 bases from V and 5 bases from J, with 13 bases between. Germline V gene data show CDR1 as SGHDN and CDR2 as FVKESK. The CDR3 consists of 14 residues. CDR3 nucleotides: TGTGCCAGCAGCCAGGAAGCATTAGGGGAGACCCAGTACTTC. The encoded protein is CASSQEALGETQYF.

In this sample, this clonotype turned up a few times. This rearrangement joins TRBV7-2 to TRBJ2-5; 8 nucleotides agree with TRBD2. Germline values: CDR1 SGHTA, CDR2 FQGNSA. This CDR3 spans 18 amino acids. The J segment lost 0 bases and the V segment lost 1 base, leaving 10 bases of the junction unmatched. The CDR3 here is CASSLGTSRSWYQETQYF. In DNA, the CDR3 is TGTGCCAGCAGCTTAGGGACTAGCAGGAGTTGGTACCAAGAGACCCAGTACTTC. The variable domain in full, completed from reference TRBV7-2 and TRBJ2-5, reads GAGVSQSPSNKVTEKGKDVELRCDPISGHTALYWYRQSLGQGLEFLIYFQGNSAPDKSGLPSDRFSAERTGGSVSTLTIQRTQQEDSAVYLCASSLGTSRSWYQETQYFGPGTRLLVL.

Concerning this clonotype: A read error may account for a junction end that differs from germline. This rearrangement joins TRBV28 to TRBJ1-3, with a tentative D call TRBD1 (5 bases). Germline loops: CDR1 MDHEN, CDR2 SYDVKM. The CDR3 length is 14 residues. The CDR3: CAISRQGGGNTIYF. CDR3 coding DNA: TGTGCCATCAGTAGGCAGGGCGGTGGAAACACCATATATTTT.

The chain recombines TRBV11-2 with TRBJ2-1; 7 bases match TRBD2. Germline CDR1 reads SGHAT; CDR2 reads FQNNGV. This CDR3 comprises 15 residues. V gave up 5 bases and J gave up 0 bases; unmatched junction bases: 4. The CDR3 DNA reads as TGTGCCAGCAGCCTCAGCGGGGTCTCCTACAATGAGCAGTTCTTC. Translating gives CASSLSGVSYNEQFF.

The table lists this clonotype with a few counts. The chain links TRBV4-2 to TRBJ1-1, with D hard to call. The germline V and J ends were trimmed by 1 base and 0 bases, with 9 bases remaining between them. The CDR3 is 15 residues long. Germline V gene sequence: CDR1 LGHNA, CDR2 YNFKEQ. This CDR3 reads CASSQVAAMNTEAFF. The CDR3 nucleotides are TGTGCCAGCAGCCAAGTTGCGGCGATGAACACTGAAGCTTTCTTT.

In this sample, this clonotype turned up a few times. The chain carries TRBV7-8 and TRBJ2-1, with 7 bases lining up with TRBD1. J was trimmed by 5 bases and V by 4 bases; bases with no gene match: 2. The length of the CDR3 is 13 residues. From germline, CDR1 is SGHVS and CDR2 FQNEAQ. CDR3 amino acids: CASSSDRDNEQFF. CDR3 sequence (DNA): TGTGCCAGCAGCTCCGACAGGGACAATGAGCAGTTCTTC.

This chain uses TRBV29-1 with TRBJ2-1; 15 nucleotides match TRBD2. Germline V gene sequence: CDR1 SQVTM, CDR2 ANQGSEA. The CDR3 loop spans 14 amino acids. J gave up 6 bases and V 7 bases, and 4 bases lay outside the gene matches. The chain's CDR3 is CSGGLAGGPNEQFF. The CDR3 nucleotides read TGCAGCGGTGGACTAGCGGGGGGGCCCAATGAGCAGTTCTTC.

The CDR3 DNA reads TGCAGCGTTGTGCGGACTAGCCTCGCAGATACGCAGTATTTT. Its translation: CSVVRTSLADTQYF. This rearrangement joins TRBV29-1 to TRBJ2-3; 8 positions match TRBD2. The germline V gene has CDR1 SQVTM and CDR2 ANQGSEA. V gave up 4 bases and J gave up 4 bases; unmatched junction bases: 7. There are 14 residues in the CDR3.

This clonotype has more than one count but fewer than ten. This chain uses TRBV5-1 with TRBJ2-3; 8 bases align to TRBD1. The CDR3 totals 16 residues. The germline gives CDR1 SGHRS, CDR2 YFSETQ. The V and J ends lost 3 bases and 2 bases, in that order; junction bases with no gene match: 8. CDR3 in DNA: TGCGCCAGCAGCTCAGGACAGGGCACACTCACAGATACGCAGTATTTT. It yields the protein CASSSGQGTLTDTQYF.

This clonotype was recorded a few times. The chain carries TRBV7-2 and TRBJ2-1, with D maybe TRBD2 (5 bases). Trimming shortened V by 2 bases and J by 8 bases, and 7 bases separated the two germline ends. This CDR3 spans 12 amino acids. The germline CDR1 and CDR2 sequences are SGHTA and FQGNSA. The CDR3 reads CASSLLAHEQFF. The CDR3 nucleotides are TGTGCCAGCAGCTTACTAGCTCATGAGCAGTTCTTC.

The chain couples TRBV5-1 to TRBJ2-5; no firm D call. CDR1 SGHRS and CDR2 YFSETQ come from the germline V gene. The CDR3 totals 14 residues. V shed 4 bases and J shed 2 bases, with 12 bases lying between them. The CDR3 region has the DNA TGCGCCAGCAGCCCCACCTCCCATCAAGAGACCCAGTACTTC. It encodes CASSPTSHQETQYF.

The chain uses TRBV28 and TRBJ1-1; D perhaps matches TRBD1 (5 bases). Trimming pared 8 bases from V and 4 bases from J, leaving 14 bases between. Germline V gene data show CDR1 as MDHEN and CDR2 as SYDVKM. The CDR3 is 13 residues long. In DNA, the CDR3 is TGTGCCAGCCCCCCACGGGGGGGCACTGAAGCTTTCTTT. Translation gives CASPPRGGTEAFF.

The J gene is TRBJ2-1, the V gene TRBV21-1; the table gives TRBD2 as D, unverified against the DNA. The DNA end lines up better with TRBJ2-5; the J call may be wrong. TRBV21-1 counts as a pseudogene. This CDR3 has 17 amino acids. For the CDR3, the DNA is TGTGCCAGCAGCAAAGTCCCAGGGAGGGGACCTCGGGAGACCCAGTACTTC. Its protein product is CASSKVPGRGPRETQYF.

The DNA of the CDR3 is TGTGCCAGCAGCTTTGGGGCCCCGACAGGGCTTGGACAGCCCCAGCATTTT. It specifies CASSFGAPTGLGQPQHF. The chain has TRBV7-2 and TRBJ1-5, with TRBD1 matching 7 bases. Unmatched junction bases numbered 15, after V lost 3 bases and J lost 7 bases. Germline V gives CDR1 SGHTA, CDR2 FQGNSA. This CDR3 has 17 residues.

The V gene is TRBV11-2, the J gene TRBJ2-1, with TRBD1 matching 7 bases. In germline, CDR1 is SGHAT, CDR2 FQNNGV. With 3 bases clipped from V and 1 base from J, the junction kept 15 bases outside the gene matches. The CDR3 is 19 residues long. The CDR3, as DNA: TGTGCCAGCAGCTTTCCCATAAACGGGACAGCGAAATCCTACAATGAGCAGTTCTTC. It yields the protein CASSFPINGTAKSYNEQFF.

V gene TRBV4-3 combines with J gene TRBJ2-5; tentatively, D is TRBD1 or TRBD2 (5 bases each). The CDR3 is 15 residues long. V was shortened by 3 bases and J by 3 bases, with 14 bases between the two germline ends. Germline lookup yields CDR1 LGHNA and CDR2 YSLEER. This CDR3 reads CASSQGPGGEETQYF. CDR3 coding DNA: TGCGCCAGCAGCCAGGGACCCGGAGGAGAAGAGACCCAGTACTTC.

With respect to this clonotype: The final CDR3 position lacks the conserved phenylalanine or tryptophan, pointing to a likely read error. The CDR3 sequence: CASRQDYYEQYC. The CDR3 nucleotides are TGTGCCAGCAGACAGGACTACTACGAGCAGTACTGC. The V call is TRBV28, the J call TRBJ2-7; D perhaps matches TRBD2 (6 bases). Looked up from germline, CDR1 is MDHEN and CDR2 is SYDVKM. Trimming pared 6 bases from V and 3 bases from J, leaving 9 bases between. This CDR3 is 12 amino acids long.

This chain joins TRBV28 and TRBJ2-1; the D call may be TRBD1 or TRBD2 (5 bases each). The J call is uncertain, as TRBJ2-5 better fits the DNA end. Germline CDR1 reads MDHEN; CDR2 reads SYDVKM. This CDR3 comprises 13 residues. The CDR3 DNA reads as TGTGCCAGCAGTCGGGACGGTTTGGGGACCCAGTACTTC. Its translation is CASSRDGLGTQYF.

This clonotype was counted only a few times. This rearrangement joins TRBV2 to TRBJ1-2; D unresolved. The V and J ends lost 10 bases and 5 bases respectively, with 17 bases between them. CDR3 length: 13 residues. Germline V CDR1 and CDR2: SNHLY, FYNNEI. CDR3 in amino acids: CAISGDYPYGYTF. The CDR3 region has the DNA TGTGCCATCTCGGGAGACTATCCATATGGCTACACCTTC.

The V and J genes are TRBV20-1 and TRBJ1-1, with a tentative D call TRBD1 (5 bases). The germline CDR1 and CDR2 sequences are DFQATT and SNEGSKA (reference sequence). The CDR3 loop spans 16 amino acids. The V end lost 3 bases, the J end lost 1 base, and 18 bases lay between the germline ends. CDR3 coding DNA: TGCAGTGCTAGCCGGGGCCCGTACGGAGCGAACACTGAAGCTTTCTTT. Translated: CSASRGPYGANTEAFF.

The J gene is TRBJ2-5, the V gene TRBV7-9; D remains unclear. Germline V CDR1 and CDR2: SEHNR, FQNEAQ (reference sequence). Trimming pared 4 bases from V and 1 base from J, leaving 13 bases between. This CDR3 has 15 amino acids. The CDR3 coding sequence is TGTGCCAGCAGCTATGACCTTGCGGTCCAAGAGACCCAGTACTTC. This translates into CASSYDLAVQETQYF. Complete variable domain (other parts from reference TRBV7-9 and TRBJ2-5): DTGVSQNPRHKITKRGQNVTFRCDPISEHNRLYWYRQTLGQGPEFLTYFQNEAQLEKSRLLSDRFSAERPKGSFSTLEIQRTEQGDSAMYLCASSYDLAVQETQYFGPGTRLLVL.

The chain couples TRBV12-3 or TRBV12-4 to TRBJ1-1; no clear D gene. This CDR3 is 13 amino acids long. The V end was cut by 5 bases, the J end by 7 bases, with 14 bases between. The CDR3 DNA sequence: TGTGCCAGCAGTCCCGGCGGACTAAGTGAAGCTTTCTTT. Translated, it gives CASSPGGLSEAFF.

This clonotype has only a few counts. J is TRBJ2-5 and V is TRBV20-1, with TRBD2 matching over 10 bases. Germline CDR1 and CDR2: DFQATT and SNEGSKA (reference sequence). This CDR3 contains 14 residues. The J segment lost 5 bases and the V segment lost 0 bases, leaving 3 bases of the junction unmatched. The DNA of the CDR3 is TGCAGTGCTAGAGATCTAGCGGGAGCTGAGACCCAGTACTTC. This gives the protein CSARDLAGAETQYF.

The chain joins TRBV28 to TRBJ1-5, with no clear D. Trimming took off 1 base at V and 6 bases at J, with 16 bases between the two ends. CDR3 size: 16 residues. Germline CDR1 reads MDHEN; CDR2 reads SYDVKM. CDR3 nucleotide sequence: TGTGCCAGCAGTTTATTTCCTCGGGTCGCAGGTCAGCCCCAGCATTTT. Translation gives CASSLFPRVAGQPQHF. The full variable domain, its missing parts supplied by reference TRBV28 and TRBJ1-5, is DVKVTQSSRYLVKRTGEKVFLECVQDMDHENMFWYRQDPGLGLRLIYFSYDVKMKEKGDIPEGYSVSREKKERFSLILESASTNQTSMYLCASSLFPRVAGQPQHFGDGTRLSIL.

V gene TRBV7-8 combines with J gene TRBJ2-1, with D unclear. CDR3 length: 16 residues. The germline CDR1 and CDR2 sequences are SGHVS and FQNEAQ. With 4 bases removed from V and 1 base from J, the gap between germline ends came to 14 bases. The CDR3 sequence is CASSSYRPPSYNEQFF. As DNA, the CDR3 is TGTGCCAGCAGCTCCTACCGGCCACCTTCCTACAATGAGCAGTTCTTC.

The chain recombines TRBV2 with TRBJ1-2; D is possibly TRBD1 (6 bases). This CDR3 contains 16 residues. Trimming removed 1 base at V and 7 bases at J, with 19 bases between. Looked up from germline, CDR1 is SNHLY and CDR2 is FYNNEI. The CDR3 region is CASSEGLGQLFGGYTF. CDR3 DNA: TGTGCCAGCAGTGAAGGTCTCGGACAGTTATTCGGTGGCTACACCTTC.

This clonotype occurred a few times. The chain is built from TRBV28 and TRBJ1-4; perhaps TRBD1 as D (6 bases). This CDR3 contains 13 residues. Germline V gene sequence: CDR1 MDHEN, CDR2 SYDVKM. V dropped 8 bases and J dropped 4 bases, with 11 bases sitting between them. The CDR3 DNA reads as TGTGCCAGCGGAGGGGGATATAATGAAAAACTGTTTTTT. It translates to CASGGGYNEKLFF.

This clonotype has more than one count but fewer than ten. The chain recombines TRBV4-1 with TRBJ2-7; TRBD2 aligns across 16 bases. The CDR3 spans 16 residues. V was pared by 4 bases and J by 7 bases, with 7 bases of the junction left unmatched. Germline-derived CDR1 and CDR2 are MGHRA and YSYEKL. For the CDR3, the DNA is TGCGCCAGCAGCCCGGGACTAGCGGGAGGGCCGAAAGAGCAGTACTTC. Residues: CASSPGLAGGPKEQYF.